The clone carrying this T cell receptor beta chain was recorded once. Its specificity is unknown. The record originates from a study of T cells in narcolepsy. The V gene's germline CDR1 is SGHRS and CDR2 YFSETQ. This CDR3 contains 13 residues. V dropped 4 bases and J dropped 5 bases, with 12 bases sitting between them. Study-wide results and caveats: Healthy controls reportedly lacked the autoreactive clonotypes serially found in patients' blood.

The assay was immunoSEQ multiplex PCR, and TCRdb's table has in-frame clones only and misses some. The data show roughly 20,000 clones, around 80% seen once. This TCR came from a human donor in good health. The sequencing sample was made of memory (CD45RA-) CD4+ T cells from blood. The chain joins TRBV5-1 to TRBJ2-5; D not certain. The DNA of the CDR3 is TGCGCCAGCAGCCCGACCCCGACGGAGACCCAGTACTTC. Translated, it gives CASSPTPTETQYF. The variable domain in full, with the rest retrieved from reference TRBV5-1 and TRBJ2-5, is KAGVTQTPRYLIKTRGQQVTLSCSPISGHRSVSWYQQTPGQGLQFLFEYFSETQRNKGNFPGRFSGRQFSNSRSEMNVSTLELGDSALYLCASSPTPTETQYFGPGTRLLVL.